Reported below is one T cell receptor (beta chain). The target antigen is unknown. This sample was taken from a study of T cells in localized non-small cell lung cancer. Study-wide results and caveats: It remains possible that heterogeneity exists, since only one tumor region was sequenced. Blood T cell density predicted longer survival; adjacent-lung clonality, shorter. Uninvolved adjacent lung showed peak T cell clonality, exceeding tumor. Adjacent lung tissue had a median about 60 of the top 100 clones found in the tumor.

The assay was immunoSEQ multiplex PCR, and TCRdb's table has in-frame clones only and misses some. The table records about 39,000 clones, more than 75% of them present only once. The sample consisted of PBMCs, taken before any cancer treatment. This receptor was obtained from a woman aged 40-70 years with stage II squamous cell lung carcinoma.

The CDR3 protein is CSVGGQGPSYGYTF. CDR3 sequence (DNA): TGCAGCGTTGGAGGGCAGGGCCCTAGCTATGGCTACACCTTC. The chain combines TRBV29-1 with TRBJ1-2, with D possibly matching TRBD1 (5 bases). Per germline, CDR1 SQVTM and CDR2 ANQGSEA. The CDR3 has 14 residues. V was cut by 4 bases and J by 4 bases, with 16 bases left in between.